The clone carrying this T cell receptor (beta chain) was seen more than once but under ten times. The antigen remains unidentified. An end of the junction differs from the germline gene, which may be a read error. The data are from a study of molecular identifiers for immune sequencing clone quantification. Overall study context: In replicates, RNA taken from 20,000 or 100,000 naive CD8 cells was divided five ways, and four portions underwent sequencing.

It was with previously described methods and listed TCR primers that bulk TCR libraries were made. From the PCR reads, TCRdb called clonotypes with MiXCR, one entry per CDR3 protein. The sample holds a few hundred thousand distinct CDR3 sequences, 24% seen once. CDR3 size: 16 residues. Germline CDR1 LGHDT, CDR2 YNNKEL (reference sequence). General study findings and limits: Single-cell amounts of spiked Jurkat TCR RNA were reportedly detectable among approximately 1 million naive cells. Clones above 20 RNA copies contained over 97% of effector molecules and under 1% of naive molecules.

The chain is built from TRBV3-1 and TRBJ2-5; weak D call: TRBD2 (6 bases). Sequencing was performed on naive CD8+ T cells from blood, with Jurkat cell RNA spiked in. Sample subset: FACS-sorted CD8+CD4-CCR7+CD45RA+ naive T cells. This sequence originates from a human donor in good health. Some libraries in this study had Jurkat cell RNA spiked in. CDR3 nucleotide sequence: TGTGCCAGCAGCCAAGAATACGCTAGCGACCACGAGACCCAGTACTTC. As protein: CASSQEYASDHETQYF.